This T cell receptor (beta chain) was sequenced for a study of blood T cells in healthy people across ages. Alongside a J-beta primer mix, a sample-barcoded 5' primer served in a second PCR lasting about 7 to 11 cycles. A template-switch adaptor containing 12 random nucleotides labeled each cDNA molecule. TCRdb reanalysed the 5' RACE reads using MiXCR and keeps one entry per CDR3 protein. The sample has fewer than 800,000 distinct CDR3 sequences, around half seen once. Study-wide results and caveats: Whereas aged donors had fewer naive CD4+ cells, long-lived donors had more of them and higher diversity.

The germline V and J ends were trimmed by 1 base and 7 bases, with 18 bases remaining between them. Germline V gives CDR1 SGDLS, CDR2 YYNGEE. This CDR3 is 15 amino acids long. Worth noting for this clonotype: Its antigen is currently unknown.

The sequenced sample was blood. The receptor comes from a woman in her sixties in good health. J is TRBJ2-7 and V is TRBV9, with D possibly being TRBD1 (6 bases). In DNA, the CDR3 is TGTGCCAGCAGCGTACAACAGGGACCCGCTGGGGAGCAGTACTTC. It encodes CASSVQQGPAGEQYF.